One T cell receptor (beta chain) is described in this entry. The length of the CDR3 is 18 residues. Unmatched junction bases numbered 8, after V lost 0 bases and J lost 5 bases. Germline V gives CDR1 LGHNA, CDR2 YSLEER. The entry originates in a study of response to subunit inactivated influenza vaccine. TCRdb reanalysed the RT-PCR reads using MiXCR and keeps one entry per CDR3 protein. The data hold under 200,000 distinct CDR3 sequences, with approximately 10% observed a single time. Source: non-naive T cells sorted from PBMCs, taken more than 35 days after vaccination. This sequence originates from a man aged 50 or older who received an inactivated influenza vaccine. The J gene is TRBJ2-1, the V gene TRBV4-3; 12 bases fit TRBD2. The CDR3 sequence is CASSQDFGLAGTNNEQFF. DNA of the CDR3: TGCGCCAGCAGCCAAGATTTCGGACTAGCGGGGACTAACAATGAGCAGTTCTTC.